Listed below are T cell receptor beta chains from one sample, sequenced in a study of spatial heterogeneity in lung cancer. TCRdb reanalysed the 5' RACE reads using MiXCR and keeps one entry per CDR3 protein. Here the sample spans about 92,000 distinct CDR3 sequences, roughly 12% being singletons. The sample consisted of PBMCs, taken at surgery. These receptors were obtained from a male donor with early-stage non-small cell lung cancer. Each CDR3 is given with its conserved first and last residue. The D gene is left open where the match is weak. The size of a clone is reported for some rows only, either as once, few or many, or as a class for expanded clones.

clone size: few; D gene: .; V gene: TRBV6-1; J gene: TRBJ2-3; CDR3 protein: CASSGEGGTDTQYF; CDR3 DNA: TGTGCCAGCAGTGGTGAAGGGGGCACAGATACGCAGTATTTT
clone size: .; D gene: .; V gene: TRBV4-3; J gene: TRBJ2-3; CDR3 protein: CASSQEALADTQYF; CDR3 DNA: TGCGCCAGCAGCCAAGAAGCGCTAGCAGATACGCAGTATTTT
clone size: many; D gene: TRBD1; V gene: TRBV20-1; J gene: TRBJ2-1; CDR3 protein: CSARSGQGRNEQFF; CDR3 DNA: TGCAGTGCTAGATCGGGACAGGGAAGGAATGAGCAGTTCTTC
clone size: many; D gene: TRBD1; V gene: TRBV10-3; J gene: TRBJ2-7; CDR3 protein: CATSEQGYEQYF; CDR3 DNA: TGTGCCACAAGTGAACAGGGGTACGAGCAGTACTTC
clone size: few; D gene: .; V gene: TRBV7-2; J gene: TRBJ1-3; CDR3 protein: CASSLVGNTIYF; CDR3 DNA: TGTGCCAGCAGCTTAGTAGGAAACACCATATATTTT
clone size: many; D gene: .; V gene: TRBV28; J gene: TRBJ2-3; CDR3 protein: CASRVRSGSTDTQYF; CDR3 DNA: TGTGCCAGCAGGGTCAGGAGCGGGAGCACAGATACGCAGTATTTT
clone size: .; D gene: .; V gene: TRBV11-2; J gene: TRBJ2-2; CDR3 protein: CASRPGRRPGELFF; CDR3 DNA: TGTGCCAGCAGACCGGGACGCCGACCCGGGGAGCTGTTTTTT
clone size: few; D gene: TRBD2; V gene: TRBV7-2; J gene: TRBJ2-1; CDR3 protein: CASRPTSGNYNEQFF; CDR3 DNA: TGTGCCAGCAGACCGACTAGCGGAAATTACAATGAGCAGTTCTTC
clone size: few; D gene: .; V gene: TRBV7-2; J gene: TRBJ1-2; CDR3 protein: CASSRPQGPYGYTF; CDR3 DNA: TGTGCCAGCAGCCGACCCCAGGGGCCTTACGGCTACACCTTC
clone size: few; D gene: .; V gene: TRBV12-3/TRBV12-4; J gene: TRBJ2-7; CDR3 protein: CASSFTGAEQYF; CDR3 DNA: TGTGCCAGCAGTTTTACCGGCGCTGAGCAGTACTTC
clone size: few; D gene: .; V gene: TRBV10-2; J gene: TRBJ2-2; CDR3 protein: CASSVGGAHGELFF; CDR3 DNA: TGCGCCAGCAGTGTTGGGGGGGCTCACGGGGAGCTGTTTTTT
clone size: many; D gene: TRBD1; V gene: TRBV7-9; J gene: TRBJ1-2; CDR3 protein: CASSPDRGVYGYTF; CDR3 DNA: TGTGCCAGCAGCCCGGACAGGGGGGTGTATGGCTACACCTTC
clone size: .; D gene: .; V gene: TRBV11-2; J gene: TRBJ2-1; CDR3 protein: CATNPSGRNEQFF; CDR3 DNA: TGTGCCACCAACCCCTCCGGGAGAAACGAGCAGTTCTTC
clone size: .; D gene: .; V gene: TRBV6-2/TRBV6-3; J gene: TRBJ2-7; CDR3 protein: CASNPGRLPSYEQYF; CDR3 DNA: TGTGCCAGTAACCCGGGCAGACTCCCTAGTTACGAGCAGTACTTC
clone size: few; D gene: .; V gene: TRBV4-3; J gene: TRBJ2-3; CDR3 protein: CASSQDQGNTDTQYF; CDR3 DNA: TGCGCCAGCAGCCAAGATCAAGGCAACACAGATACGCAGTATTTT
clone size: few; D gene: TRBD2; V gene: TRBV3-1; J gene: TRBJ2-3; CDR3 protein: CASSILAGGADTQYF; CDR3 DNA: TGTGCCAGCAGCATACTAGCGGGAGGCGCAGATACGCAGTATTTT
clone size: few; D gene: .; V gene: TRBV6-1; J gene: TRBJ2-7; CDR3 protein: CASREVQEAQQYF; CDR3 DNA: TGTGCCAGCAGGGAAGTACAGGAAGCCCAGCAGTACTTC
clone size: many; D gene: TRBD1; V gene: TRBV20-1; J gene: TRBJ2-7; CDR3 protein: CSASRGQDEQYF; CDR3 DNA: TGCAGTGCTAGCAGGGGGCAGGACGAGCAGTACTTC
clone size: .; D gene: .; V gene: TRBV24-1; J gene: TRBJ2-3; CDR3 protein: CATSDLQAGRRTDTQYF; CDR3 DNA: TGTGCCACCAGTGATTTGCAGGCGGGGCGGCGCACAGATACGCAGTATTTT
clone size: many; D gene: TRBD2; V gene: TRBV28; J gene: TRBJ2-7; CDR3 protein: CASSFSPVAGGIDRYEQYF; CDR3 DNA: TGTGCCAGCAGTTTTTCTCCGGTAGCGGGAGGGATAGATCGGTACGAGCAGTACTTC
clone size: many; D gene: .; V gene: TRBV20-1; J gene: TRBJ1-1; CDR3 protein: CSASALPLNTEAFF; CDR3 DNA: TGCAGTGCTAGTGCCTTGCCCTTGAACACTGAAGCTTTCTTT
clone size: many; D gene: .; V gene: TRBV6-2/TRBV6-3; J gene: TRBJ2-5; CDR3 protein: CASSYGSFQETQYF; CDR3 DNA: TGTGCCAGCAGTTACGGCTCCTTCCAAGAGACCCAGTACTTC
clone size: .; D gene: .; V gene: TRBV30; J gene: TRBJ1-2; CDR3 protein: CAWSVSNYGYTF; CDR3 DNA: TGTGCCTGGAGCGTCAGTAACTATGGCTACACCTTC
clone size: .; D gene: .; V gene: TRBV4-1; J gene: TRBJ2-6; CDR3 protein: CASSLDFLSGANVLTF; CDR3 DNA: TGCGCCAGCAGCCTAGACTTCCTCTCTGGGGCCAACGTCCTGACTTTC
clone size: few; D gene: .; V gene: TRBV7-6; J gene: TRBJ2-7; CDR3 protein: CASSPVTGAEEQYF; CDR3 DNA: TGTGCCAGCAGCCCGGTTACGGGGGCGGAAGAGCAGTACTTC
clone size: .; D gene: .; V gene: TRBV12-3/TRBV12-4; J gene: TRBJ1-5; CDR3 protein: CASSLEGSNQPQHF; CDR3 DNA: TGTGCCAGCAGTTTAGAGGGGAGCAATCAGCCCCAGCATTTT
clone size: few; D gene: .; V gene: TRBV12-3/TRBV12-4; J gene: TRBJ2-6; CDR3 protein: CASGDSGANVLTF; CDR3 DNA: TGTGCCAGCGGGGACTCTGGGGCCAACGTCCTGACTTTC
clone size: .; D gene: TRBD2; V gene: TRBV5-1; J gene: TRBJ2-3; CDR3 protein: CASSSQLAGGPGSQYF; CDR3 DNA: TGCGCCAGCAGCTCCCAACTAGCGGGAGGGCCGGGTTCGCAGTATTTT
clone size: few; D gene: .; V gene: TRBV6-4; J gene: TRBJ2-3; CDR3 protein: CASKAQPSTDTQYF; CDR3 DNA: TGTGCCAGCAAGGCGCAACCTAGCACAGATACGCAGTATTTT
clone size: many; D gene: .; V gene: TRBV5-1; J gene: TRBJ2-7; CDR3 protein: CASSLGQYEQYF; CDR3 DNA: TGCGCCAGCAGCTTAGGACAGTACGAGCAGTACTTC
clone size: few; D gene: .; V gene: TRBV24-1; J gene: TRBJ2-7; CDR3 protein: CATELWTYEQYF; CDR3 DNA: TGTGCCACCGAGCTGTGGACTTACGAGCAGTACTTC
clone size: .; D gene: .; V gene: TRBV6-2/TRBV6-3; J gene: TRBJ1-3; CDR3 protein: CASSYRIIQTAFSGNTIYF; CDR3 DNA: TGTGCCAGCAGTTACCGGATAATCCAAACCGCCTTTTCTGGAAACACCATATATTTT
clone size: few; D gene: .; V gene: TRBV25-1; J gene: TRBJ1-2; CDR3 protein: CASSAAGGSYGYTF; CDR3 DNA: TGTGCCAGCAGTGCCGCCGGAGGATCCTATGGCTACACCTTC
clone size: .; D gene: .; V gene: TRBV6-5; J gene: TRBJ1-2; CDR3 protein: CASSYGDGYTF; CDR3 DNA: TGTGCCAGCAGTTATGGAGATGGCTACACCTTC
clone size: .; D gene: .; V gene: TRBV5-1; J gene: TRBJ1-1; CDR3 protein: CASSLGGGQNTEAFF; CDR3 DNA: TGCGCCAGCAGCTTGGGAGGAGGGCAGAACACTGAAGCTTTCTTT
clone size: .; D gene: .; V gene: TRBV12-5; J gene: TRBJ2-3; CDR3 protein: CASGSSLATDTQYF; CDR3 DNA: TGTGCTAGTGGTTCTTCCCTTGCCACAGATACGCAGTATTTT
clone size: few; D gene: TRBD1; V gene: TRBV10-3; J gene: TRBJ1-1; CDR3 protein: CAIKGQDLSDTEAFF; CDR3 DNA: TGTGCCATCAAGGGACAGGATTTAAGTGATACTGAAGCTTTCTTT
clone size: few; D gene: .; V gene: TRBV7-2; J gene: TRBJ2-3; CDR3 protein: CASSGVYITDTQYF; CDR3 DNA: TGTGCCAGCAGCGGAGTTTATATCACAGATACGCAGTATTTT
clone size: .; D gene: .; V gene: TRBV18; J gene: TRBJ1-1; CDR3 protein: CASSRTDGNTEAFF; CDR3 DNA: TGTGCCAGCTCACGGACGGACGGGAACACTGAAGCTTTCTTT
clone size: few; D gene: TRBD1; V gene: TRBV29-1; J gene: TRBJ1-2; CDR3 protein: CSVVQGARYTF; CDR3 DNA: TGCAGCGTCGTACAGGGGGCTCGCTACACCTTC
clone size: few; D gene: TRBD1; V gene: TRBV6-5; J gene: TRBJ2-7; CDR3 protein: CASSPRGLGTYEQYF; CDR3 DNA: TGTGCCAGCAGTCCGAGGGGGCTGGGAACCTACGAGCAGTACTTC
clone size: .; D gene: .; V gene: TRBV3-1; J gene: TRBJ2-3; CDR3 protein: CASSQDYSGDTQYF; CDR3 DNA: TGTGCCAGCAGCCAAGATTACTCCGGAGATACGCAGTATTTT
clone size: few; D gene: TRBD2; V gene: TRBV29-1; J gene: TRBJ2-1; CDR3 protein: CSVEDRLAGGPGEQFF; CDR3 DNA: TGCAGCGTTGAAGATCGGCTAGCGGGAGGGCCTGGTGAGCAGTTCTTC
clone size: .; D gene: TRBD2; V gene: TRBV19; J gene: TRBJ2-2; CDR3 protein: CASTSAPGTSYTGELFF; CDR3 DNA: TGTGCCAGTACGTCGGCCCCCGGGACTAGCTACACCGGGGAGCTGTTTTTT
clone size: .; D gene: TRBD1; V gene: TRBV7-7; J gene: TRBJ2-3; CDR3 protein: CASSLHGGWGQKNTDTQYF; CDR3 DNA: TGTGCTAGCAGCTTACATGGGGGTTGGGGACAGAAAAACACAGATACGCAGTATTTT
clone size: many; D gene: .; V gene: TRBV3-1; J gene: TRBJ1-5; CDR3 protein: CASSQQGYSNQPQHF; CDR3 DNA: TGTGCCAGCAGCCAACAGGGGTATAGCAATCAGCCCCAGCATTTT
clone size: .; D gene: .; V gene: TRBV7-2; J gene: TRBJ2-1; CDR3 protein: CASSLGYQSDEQFF; CDR3 DNA: TGTGCCAGCAGCTTAGGCTACCAGAGCGATGAGCAGTTCTTC
clone size: many; D gene: TRBD1; V gene: TRBV7-8; J gene: TRBJ2-5; CDR3 protein: CASSARGLQETQYF; CDR3 DNA: TGTGCCAGCAGCGCCAGGGGGCTCCAAGAGACCCAGTACTTC
clone size: .; D gene: .; V gene: TRBV7-2; J gene: TRBJ2-3; CDR3 protein: CASSLRGQPGTDTQYF; CDR3 DNA: TGTGCCAGCAGCCTCCGGGGGCAGCCTGGCACAGATACGCAGTATTTT
clone size: .; D gene: .; V gene: TRBV30; J gene: TRBJ2-7; CDR3 protein: CAWNRNPPYEQYF; CDR3 DNA: TGTGCCTGGAACAGAAACCCCCCCTACGAGCAGTACTTC
clone size: .; D gene: TRBD2; V gene: TRBV7-2; J gene: TRBJ2-3; CDR3 protein: CASSSDLAGGRTQYF; CDR3 DNA: TGTGCCAGCAGCTCCGATCTAGCGGGAGGTCGTACGCAGTATTTT
clone size: few; D gene: .; V gene: TRBV30; J gene: TRBJ2-5; CDR3 protein: CAWGERGQETQYF; CDR3 DNA: TGTGCCTGGGGGGAAAGGGGCCAAGAGACCCAGTACTTC
clone size: .; D gene: TRBD1; V gene: TRBV7-2; J gene: TRBJ2-1; CDR3 protein: CASSRDRGRAEQFF; CDR3 DNA: TGTGCCAGCAGCCGGGACAGGGGGCGCGCTGAGCAGTTCTTC
clone size: few; D gene: .; V gene: TRBV7-9; J gene: TRBJ1-1; CDR3 protein: CASSLANTGNTEAFF; CDR3 DNA: TGTGCCAGCAGCTTAGCCAATACAGGGAACACTGAAGCTTTCTTT
clone size: many; D gene: TRBD2; V gene: TRBV10-3; J gene: TRBJ2-1; CDR3 protein: CAISGGGDEQFF; CDR3 DNA: TGTGCCATCAGTGGTGGGGGGGATGAGCAGTTCTTC
clone size: many; D gene: .; V gene: TRBV20-1; J gene: TRBJ2-1; CDR3 protein: CSARWTSYNEQFF; CDR3 DNA: TGCAGTGCTAGGTGGACCTCCTACAATGAGCAGTTCTTC
clone size: many; D gene: TRBD2; V gene: TRBV7-2; J gene: TRBJ2-3; CDR3 protein: CASSSLAGGQGTQYF; CDR3 DNA: TGTGCCAGCAGCTCACTAGCGGGAGGGCAGGGTACGCAGTATTTT
clone size: many; D gene: TRBD1; V gene: TRBV5-1; J gene: TRBJ2-2; CDR3 protein: CASSLGTGMVGELFF; CDR3 DNA: TGCGCCAGCAGCTTGGGGACAGGGATGGTCGGGGAGCTGTTTTTT
clone size: many; D gene: .; V gene: TRBV20-1; J gene: TRBJ2-5; CDR3 protein: CSARDWGIQETQYF; CDR3 DNA: TGCAGTGCTAGAGATTGGGGGATCCAAGAGACCCAGTACTTC